Below are 30 T cell receptor beta chains sequenced from a single sample in a study of Ad26.COV2.S vaccination and SARS-CoV-2 variants. The assay was immunoSEQ multiplex PCR, and TCRdb's table has in-frame clones only and misses some. Counted here are 440,000 or so clones, roughly nine tenths occurring once; the ten biggest clones make up 1.7%. Documented treatment: around 19 received Ad26.COV2.S at low or high dose, single or two shots; about five received placebo; per-sample allocation not given. On day 63 after the first injection, vaccine and placebo recipients gave samples. The source material was peripheral blood, sampled in a trial of Ad26.COV2.S vaccine versus placebo. The receptor set was obtained from a person between 18 and 65 years old who received the Ad26.COV2.S COVID-19 vaccine or a placebo.

The V and J genes are TRBV2 and TRBJ1-1; no firm D call. Germline V gene lookup returns CDR1 SNHLY and CDR2 FYNNEI. There are 14 residues in the CDR3. Trimming removed 10 bases from V and 0 bases from J, with 15 bases in between. CDR3 protein: CATQVVAMNTEAFF. The CDR3 bases are TGTGCCACGCAGGTAGTAGCCATGAACACTGAAGCTTTCTTT.

In nucleotides, the CDR3 is TGTGCCAGTAGTCGAACCGGGACAGATATATTAGAGCAGTACTTC. The encoded protein is CASSRTGTDILEQYF. The chain combines TRBV19 with TRBJ2-7; 7 bases are a match to TRBD1. CDR1 is LNHDA, CDR2 SQIVND, per germline (reference sequence). The J segment lost 7 bases and the V segment lost 5 bases, leaving 14 bases of the junction unmatched. This CDR3 contains 15 residues.

CDR3 sequence reads: CASSYARFTYEQYF. For the CDR3, the DNA is TGTGCCAGCAGTTACGCCAGGTTCACCTACGAGCAGTACTTC. The rearrangement uses TRBV6-5 and TRBJ2-7, with D unresolved. Trimming shortened V by 2 bases and J by 2 bases, and 10 bases separated the two germline ends. Germline assignment: CDR1 MNHEY and CDR2 SVGAGI. The CDR3 length is 14 residues.

The rearrangement links TRBV6-2 or TRBV6-3 to TRBJ2-7; unclear D gene. CDR1 MNHEY and CDR2 SVGEGT come from the germline V gene. Trimming stripped 0 bases from V and 7 bases from J, with 7 bases between. This CDR3 contains 12 residues. This chain's CDR3 is CASSYSSREQYF. CDR3 DNA: TGTGCCAGCAGTTACTCAAGCAGGGAGCAGTACTTC.

J is TRBJ2-2 and V is TRBV7-6, with D unresolved. The CDR3 is made up of 13 amino acids. The ends were cut back, 5 bases at V and 6 bases at J, with 10 bases in the middle. Per germline, CDR1 SGHVS and CDR2 FNYEAQ. The CDR3 DNA sequence: TGTGCCAGCAGCCTAAATTTGGCCGGGGAGCTGTTTTTT. The encoded protein is CASSLNLAGELFF.

V and J are TRBV27 and TRBJ2-7; no reliable D call. The CDR3 has 12 residues. V was shortened by 4 bases and J by 4 bases, with 8 bases between the two germline ends. Germline loops: CDR1 MNHEY, CDR2 SMNVEV (reference sequence). The CDR3 DNA reads TGTGCCAGCAGTTCGGACGGATACGAGCAGTACTTC. Protein sequence: CASSSDGYEQYF.

The V gene is TRBV29-1, the J gene TRBJ2-5, with D possibly being TRBD2 (6 bases). The CDR3 has 13 amino acids. Trimming took 4 bases from V and 3 from J, leaving 12 bases between them. Germline CDR1 and CDR2: SQVTM and ANQGSEA. The CDR3 region is CSVVGDSKETQYF. The CDR3, as DNA: TGCAGCGTTGTAGGGGACTCAAAAGAGACCCAGTACTTC.

This clone has only one observation. The J gene is TRBJ1-4, the V gene TRBV15, with unresolved D. The CDR3 consists of 17 residues. Trimming shortened V by 5 bases and J by 5 bases, and 21 bases separated the two germline ends. Germline lookup yields CDR1 LNHNV and CDR2 YYDKDF (reference sequence). The CDR3 loop is CATSGAALWRSNEKLFF. CDR3 nucleotide sequence: TGTGCCACCAGCGGAGCAGCTCTCTGGAGATCAAATGAAAAACTGTTTTTT.

J is TRBJ1-2 and V is TRBV29-1, with 8 nucleotides matching TRBD1. The V and J ends lost 2 bases and 4 bases, in that order; junction bases with no gene match: 3. CDR1 SQVTM and CDR2 ANQGSEA come from the germline V gene. The CDR3 has 13 residues. CDR3 loop: CSVERTGSYGYTF. For the CDR3, the DNA is TGCAGCGTTGAACGGACAGGGTCCTATGGCTACACCTTC.

This clone has more than one count but fewer than ten. This chain links TRBV3-1 (or the pseudogene TRBV3-2) with TRBJ1-1; D remains ambiguous. CDR3 length: 15 amino acids. CDR1 and CDR2 from the germline V gene are LGHDT and YNNKEL (reference sequence). V dropped 4 bases and J dropped 1 base, with 13 bases sitting between them. In nucleotides, the CDR3 is TGTGCCAGCAGCCCTCCCGGTAGGGAGAACACTGAAGCTTTCTTT. Its protein product is CASSPPGRENTEAFF.

The chain employs TRBV28 and TRBJ1-4, with TRBD1 as a possible D gene (5 bases). Per the germline V gene, CDR1 is MDHEN and CDR2 is SYDVKM. Trimming left V 7 bases short and J 5 bases short, with 17 bases between. The CDR3 loop spans 15 amino acids. The CDR3 coding sequence is TGTGCCAGCAAATCAGGACATACTCCAAATGAAAAACTGTTTTTT. Residues: CASKSGHTPNEKLFF.

The chain links TRBV11-2 to TRBJ2-7; D gene uncertain. CDR1 SGHAT and CDR2 FQNNGV come from the germline V gene. Between the trimmed V and J ends, which lost 5 bases and 0 bases, there was a span of 14 bases. The CDR3 totals 15 residues. The CDR3 DNA reads TGTGCCAGCAGCCCCGTAGCCTTTTTCTCCTACGAGCAGTACTTC. This codes for CASSPVAFFSYEQYF.

The gene calls are TRBV10-2 and TRBJ1-5; D remains unclear. The germline V gene has CDR1 WSHSY and CDR2 SAAADI. The CDR3 sequence is 13 residues long. V shed 8 bases and J shed 0 bases, with 8 bases lying between them. CDR3 DNA: TGCGCCAGCCGGGAGAATAGCAATCAGCCCCAGCATTTT. This encodes CASRENSNQPQHF.

This rearrangement joins TRBV15 to TRBJ1-2; 9 positions agree with TRBD1. The germline CDR1 and CDR2 sequences are LNHNV and YYDKDF (reference sequence). The CDR3 runs 16 residues. The V and J ends lost 1 base and 6 bases, in that order; junction bases with no gene match: 9. The CDR3 sequence is CATSRVKGQGVDGYTF. The CDR3 DNA sequence: TGTGCCACCAGCAGAGTTAAGGGACAGGGCGTTGATGGCTACACCTTC.

V and J are TRBV30 and TRBJ1-1; D is perhaps TRBD1 (5 bases). V lost 2 bases and J lost 13, with 17 bases in between. CDR1 GTSNPN and CDR2 SVGIG come from the germline V gene (reference sequence). The CDR3 has 12 residues. CDR3 residues: CAWSPLGAGIFF. In nucleotides, the CDR3 is TGTGCCTGGAGTCCCCTAGGGGCAGGGATTTTCTTT.

J is TRBJ2-1 and V is TRBV27; 12 bases agree with TRBD2. V dropped 5 bases and J dropped 2; count of bases not matched to a gene: 7. The CDR3 contains 17 residues. Germline V CDR1 and CDR2: MNHEY, SMNVEV (reference sequence). The CDR3, as DNA: TGTGCCAGCAGTACCAAGGGACTAGCGGGTCCCTACAATGAGCAGTTCTTC. Translating it yields CASSTKGLAGPYNEQFF.

The chain combines TRBV5-4 with TRBJ1-3, with 7 bases matching TRBD1. The junction had 1 base not matched to a gene; V was cut back by 4 bases and J by 0 bases. This CDR3 spans 14 amino acids. From germline, CDR1 is SGHNT and CDR2 YYREEE (reference sequence). The CDR3 loop is CASSQGGSGNTIYF. The CDR3 nucleotides read TGTGCCAGCAGCCAGGGGGGCTCTGGAAACACCATATATTTT.

The genes are TRBV19 and TRBJ2-6; D not resolved. CDR1 LNHDA and CDR2 SQIVND come from the germline V gene (reference sequence). This CDR3 region has 17 residues. V lost 3 bases, J lost 1 base, and 13 bases lay in between. CDR3 sequence reads: CASSIETVLSGANVLTF. The CDR3 nucleotides are TGTGCCAGTAGTATTGAAACCGTTTTATCTGGGGCCAACGTCCTGACTTTC.

The chain has TRBV15 and TRBJ1-5; 8 bases align to TRBD1. The J segment lost 1 base and the V segment lost 8 bases, leaving 7 bases of the junction unmatched. CDR3 length: 15 amino acids. CDR1 LNHNV and CDR2 YYDKDF come from the germline V gene (reference sequence). The CDR3: CATERDRSSNQPQHF. The CDR3, as DNA: TGTGCCACCGAAAGGGACAGGTCCAGCAATCAGCCCCAGCATTTT.

The chain recombines TRBV10-3 with TRBJ1-6; D call uncertain. Trimming removed 6 bases from V and 0 bases from J, with 21 bases in between. The CDR3 is made up of 19 amino acids. Germline V gene sequence: CDR1 ENHRY, CDR2 SYGVKD. The CDR3 bases are TGTGCCATCAGATCCCCCGGGCCACCGCTTGGCTCCTATAATTCACCCCTCCACTTT. This translates into CAIRSPGPPLGSYNSPLHF.

The chain recombines TRBV10-3 with TRBJ1-2; D is possibly TRBD1 (6 bases). V lost 7 bases, J lost 7 bases, and 28 bases lay in between. The germline V gene encodes CDR1 ENHRY and CDR2 SYGVKD. There are 17 residues in the CDR3. CDR3 DNA: TGTGCCATCATGGGGGACACAACGGAGGCCACAGGGTCTGGCTACACCTTC. It is translated as CAIMGDTTEATGSGYTF.

The chain uses TRBV4-1 and TRBJ1-1; tentative D call: TRBD1 (6 bases). The CDR3 is made up of 15 amino acids. V dropped 2 bases and J dropped 4 bases, with 14 bases sitting between them. Germline values: CDR1 MGHRA, CDR2 YSYEKL. The CDR3 sequence: CASSQLGARITEAFF. CDR3 nucleotide sequence: TGCGCCAGCAGCCAACTGGGGGCCCGGATCACTGAAGCTTTCTTT.

The chain combines TRBV18 with TRBJ2-5, with 11 bases matching TRBD2. This CDR3 has 20 amino acids. The germline gives CDR1 KGHSH, CDR2 LQKENI. Germline trimming cut 2 bases from V and 0 bases from J; bases unmatched to any gene: 14. CDR3 amino acids: CASSPFSGASGRQYQETQYF. CDR3 sequence (DNA): TGTGCCAGCTCACCATTTTCCGGGGCTAGCGGGAGGCAATACCAAGAGACCCAGTACTTC.

The chain recombines TRBV5-7 with TRBJ2-5; a possible D gene is TRBD1 (6 bases). TRBV5-7 belongs to the ORF category, with a function that is uncertain. The CDR3 totals 15 residues. V lost 4 bases, J lost 7 bases, and 20 bases lay in between. In nucleotides, the CDR3 is TGTGCCAGCAGCCCCGGGACAAGTCCATTTGGGACCCAGTACTTC. The encoded protein is CASSPGTSPFGTQYF.

The V and J genes are TRBV18 and TRBJ2-1; 10 bases agree with TRBD2. CDR3 length: 16 residues. Germline V gives CDR1 KGHSH, CDR2 LQKENI. Losses at the gene ends were 2 bases for V and 8 bases for J; bases not matched to a gene: 9. DNA of the CDR3: TGTGCCAGCTCACCAAATAATCTAGCGGGAGCGGATGAGCAGTTCTTC. Protein sequence: CASSPNNLAGADEQFF.

This chain connects TRBV5-1 to TRBJ2-2; D is perhaps TRBD2 (6 bases). V lost 6 bases to trimming and J lost 0 bases, with 12 bases between them. The germline gives CDR1 SGHRS, CDR2 YFSETQ. The CDR3 consists of 15 residues. The CDR3 here is CASKTGTANTGELFF. Written as DNA, the CDR3 is TGCGCCAGCAAAACCGGGACTGCGAACACCGGGGAGCTGTTTTTT.

The CDR3 protein is CAWRDRPYEQYF. CDR3 nucleotide sequence: TGTGCCTGGAGGGACAGGCCCTACGAGCAGTACTTC. The chain has TRBV30 and TRBJ2-7, with 7 bases fitting TRBD1. The CDR3 has 12 amino acids. J lost 2 bases, V lost 3 bases, and 1 base had no gene match. In germline, CDR1 is GTSNPN, CDR2 SVGIG (reference sequence).

CDR3 region: CASSSAAGSIHGYTF. CDR3 coding DNA: TGTGCCAGCAGCTCCGCGGCAGGGAGTATCCATGGCTACACCTTC. The rearrangement uses TRBV7-2 and TRBJ1-2, with D perhaps matching TRBD1 (5 bases). Germline CDR1 is SGHTA and CDR2 is FQGNSA. Between the trimmed V and J ends, which lost 4 bases and 6 bases, there was a span of 18 bases. The CDR3 is 15 residues long.

Worth noting for this clone: The same CDR3 arises from other DNA sequences in this sample as well. The chain links TRBV5-1 to TRBJ1-1; no definite D call. Germline lookup yields CDR1 SGHRS and CDR2 YFSETQ. This CDR3 region has 13 residues. V gave up 4 bases and J gave up 1 base, with 8 bases separating them. CDR3 region: CASSPSTNTEAFF. The CDR3 DNA follows: TGCGCCAGCAGCCCCTCAACGAACACTGAAGCTTTCTTT.

V and J are TRBV5-1 and TRBJ2-3, with 9 bases fitting TRBD2. The V gene's germline CDR1 is SGHRS and CDR2 YFSETQ. CDR3 length: 18 residues. The trim removed 4 bases at V and 5 bases at J, leaving 17 bases unmatched. CDR3 region: CASSPLFGVAGVEDTQYF. For the CDR3, the DNA is TGCGCCAGCAGCCCCCTCTTCGGAGTAGCGGGAGTTGAAGATACGCAGTATTTT. The full variable domain, with the rest looked up from reference TRBV5-1 and TRBJ2-3, is KAGVTQTPRYLIKTRGQQVTLSCSPISGHRSVSWYQQTPGQGLQFLFEYFSETQRNKGNFPGRFSGRQFSNSRSEMNVSTLELGDSALYLCASSPLFGVAGVEDTQYFGPGTRLTVL.